This entry describes one T cell receptor (beta chain). Its antigen remains unknown. The record originates from a study of somatic mutations in cytotoxic T cells in rheumatoid arthritis. Study outcomes and limitations: A single CD8+ clone exceeded 20% of CD8+ cells in 8 of 65 patients.

The repertoire was sequenced with immunoSEQ multiplex PCR; TCRdb's copy has only in-frame clones and lacks some. Of approximately 21,000 clones listed, roughly 80% were seen once; the top ten hold 3.5% to 4%. The clonotype comes from an adult with rheumatoid arthritis. The sequencing input was CD8+ T cells sorted from blood.

The CDR3 sequence: CSVEGTTRGDYNEQFF. The DNA for the CDR3 is TGCAGCGTTGAAGGGACTACTCGGGGGGACTACAATGAGCAGTTCTTC. The chain is built from TRBV29-1 and TRBJ2-1; TRBD2 aligns across 7 bases. Germline CDR1 SQVTM, CDR2 ANQGSEA. This CDR3 is built from 16 residues. J lost 3 bases, V lost 1 base, and 9 bases had no gene match.